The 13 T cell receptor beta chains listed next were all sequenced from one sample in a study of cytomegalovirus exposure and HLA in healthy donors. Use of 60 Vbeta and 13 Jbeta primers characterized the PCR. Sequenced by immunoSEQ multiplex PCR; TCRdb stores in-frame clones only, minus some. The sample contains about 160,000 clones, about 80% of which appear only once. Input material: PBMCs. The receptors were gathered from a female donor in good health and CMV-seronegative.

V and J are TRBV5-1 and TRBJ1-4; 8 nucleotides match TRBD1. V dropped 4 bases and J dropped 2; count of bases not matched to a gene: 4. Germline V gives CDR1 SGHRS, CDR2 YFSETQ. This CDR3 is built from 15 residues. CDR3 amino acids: CASSIQGVTNEKLFF. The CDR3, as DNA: TGCGCCAGCAGCATACAGGGGGTGACTAATGAAAAACTGTTTTTT.

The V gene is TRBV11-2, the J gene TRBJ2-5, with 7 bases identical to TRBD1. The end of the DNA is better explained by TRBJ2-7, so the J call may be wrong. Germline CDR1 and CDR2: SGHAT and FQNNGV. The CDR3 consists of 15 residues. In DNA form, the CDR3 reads TGTGCCAGCAGCTTTTTGACAGGGAGTGTCGACGAGCAGTACTTC. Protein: CASSFLTGSVDEQYF.

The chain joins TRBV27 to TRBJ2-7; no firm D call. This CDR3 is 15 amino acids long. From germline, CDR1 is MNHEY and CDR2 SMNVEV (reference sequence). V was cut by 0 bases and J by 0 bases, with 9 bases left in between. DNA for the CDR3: TGTGCCAGCAGTTTATCGGCCTTCTCCTCCTACGAGCAGTACTTC. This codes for CASSLSAFSSYEQYF.

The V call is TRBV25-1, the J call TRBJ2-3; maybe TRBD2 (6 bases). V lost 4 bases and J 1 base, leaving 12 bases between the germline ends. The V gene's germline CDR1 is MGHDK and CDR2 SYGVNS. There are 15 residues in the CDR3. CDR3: CASSVTGEGTDTQYF. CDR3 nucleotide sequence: TGTGCCAGCAGTGTCACGGGAGAGGGCACAGATACGCAGTATTTT.

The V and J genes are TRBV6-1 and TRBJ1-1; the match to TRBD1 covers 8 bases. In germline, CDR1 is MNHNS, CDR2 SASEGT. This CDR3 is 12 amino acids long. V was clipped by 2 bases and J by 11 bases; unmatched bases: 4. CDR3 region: CASSELTGGAFF. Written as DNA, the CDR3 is TGTGCCAGCAGTGAACTTACAGGGGGGGCTTTCTTT.

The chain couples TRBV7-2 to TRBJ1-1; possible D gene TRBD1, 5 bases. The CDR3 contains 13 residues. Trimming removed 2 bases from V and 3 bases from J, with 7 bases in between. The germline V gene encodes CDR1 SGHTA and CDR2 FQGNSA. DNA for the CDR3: TGTGCCAGCAGCTTACGGGGGTACACTGAAGCTTTCTTT. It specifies CASSLRGYTEAFF.

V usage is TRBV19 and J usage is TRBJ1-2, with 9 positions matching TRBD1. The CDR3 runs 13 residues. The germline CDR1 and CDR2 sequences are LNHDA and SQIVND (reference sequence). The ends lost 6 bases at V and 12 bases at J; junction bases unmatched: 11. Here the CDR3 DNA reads TGTGCCAGTAGCAGTAGGACAGGGGAAGAAGACACCTTC. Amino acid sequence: CASSSRTGEEDTF. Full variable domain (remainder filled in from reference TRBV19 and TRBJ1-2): DGGITQSPKYLFRKEGQNVTLSCEQNLNHDAMYWYRQDPGQGLRLIYYSQIVNDFQKGDIAEGYSVSREKKESFPLTVTSAQKNPTAFYLCASSSRTGEEDTFGSGTRLTVV.

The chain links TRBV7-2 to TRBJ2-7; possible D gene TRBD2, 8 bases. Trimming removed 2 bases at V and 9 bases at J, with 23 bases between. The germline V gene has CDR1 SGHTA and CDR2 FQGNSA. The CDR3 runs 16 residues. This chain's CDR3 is CASSLLAGGLDQVQYF. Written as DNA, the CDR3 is TGTGCCAGCAGCTTACTCGCAGGGGGACTAGATCAGGTGCAGTACTTC.

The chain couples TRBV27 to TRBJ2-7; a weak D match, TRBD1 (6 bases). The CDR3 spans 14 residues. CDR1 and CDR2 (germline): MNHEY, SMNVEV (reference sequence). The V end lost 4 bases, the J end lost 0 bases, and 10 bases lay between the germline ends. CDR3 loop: CASSSDRYSYEQYF. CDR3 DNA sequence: TGTGCCAGCAGTTCCGACAGGTACTCCTACGAGCAGTACTTC.

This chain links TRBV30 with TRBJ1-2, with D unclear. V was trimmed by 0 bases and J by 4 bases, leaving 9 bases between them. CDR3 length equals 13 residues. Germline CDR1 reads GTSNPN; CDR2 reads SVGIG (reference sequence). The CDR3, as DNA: TGTGCCTGGAGTGTGTCGGGAACCTATGGCTACACCTTC. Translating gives CAWSVSGTYGYTF. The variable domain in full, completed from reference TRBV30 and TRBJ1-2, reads SQTIHQWPATLVQPVGSPLSLECTVEGTSNPNLYWYRQAAGRGLQLLFYSVGIGQISSEVPQNLSASRPQDRQFILSSKKLLLSDSGFYLCAWSVSGTYGYTFGSGTRLTVV.

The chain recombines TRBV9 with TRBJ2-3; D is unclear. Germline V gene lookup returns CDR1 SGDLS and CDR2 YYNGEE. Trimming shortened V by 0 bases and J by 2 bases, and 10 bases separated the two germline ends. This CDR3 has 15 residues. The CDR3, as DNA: TGTGCCAGCAGCGTAGAGCCGCTGCCCACAGATACGCAGTATTTT. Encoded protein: CASSVEPLPTDTQYF.

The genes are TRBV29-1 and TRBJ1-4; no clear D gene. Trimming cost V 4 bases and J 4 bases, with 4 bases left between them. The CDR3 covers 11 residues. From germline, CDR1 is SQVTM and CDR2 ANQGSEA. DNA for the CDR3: TGCAGCGTTGCCGGTAATGAAAAACTGTTTTTT. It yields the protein CSVAGNEKLFF. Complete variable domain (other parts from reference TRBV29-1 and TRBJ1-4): SAVISQKPSRDICQRGTSLTIQCQVDSQVTMMFWYRQQPGQSLTLIATANQGSEATYESGFVIDKFPISRPNLTFSTLTVSNMSPEDSSIYLCSVAGNEKLFFGSGTQLSVL.

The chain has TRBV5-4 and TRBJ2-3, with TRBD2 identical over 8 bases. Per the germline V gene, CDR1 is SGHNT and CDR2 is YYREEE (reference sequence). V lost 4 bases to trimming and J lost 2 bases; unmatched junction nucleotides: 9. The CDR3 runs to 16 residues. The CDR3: CASSPELAVVTDTQYF. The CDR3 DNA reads TGTGCCAGCAGCCCTGAACTAGCGGTTGTCACAGATACGCAGTATTTT.